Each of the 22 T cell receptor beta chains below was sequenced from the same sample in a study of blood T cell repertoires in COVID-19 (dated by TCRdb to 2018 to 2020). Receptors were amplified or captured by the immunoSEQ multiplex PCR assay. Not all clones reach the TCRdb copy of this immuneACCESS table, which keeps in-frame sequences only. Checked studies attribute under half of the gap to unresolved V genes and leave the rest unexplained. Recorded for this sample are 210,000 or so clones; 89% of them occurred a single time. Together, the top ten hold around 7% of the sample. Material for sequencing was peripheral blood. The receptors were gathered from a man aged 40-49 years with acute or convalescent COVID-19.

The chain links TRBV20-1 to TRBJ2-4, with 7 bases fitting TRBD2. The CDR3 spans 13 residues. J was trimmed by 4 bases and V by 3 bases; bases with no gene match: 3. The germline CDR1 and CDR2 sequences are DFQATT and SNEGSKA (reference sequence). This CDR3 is CSASGGGKNIQYF. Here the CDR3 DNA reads TGCAGTGCTAGTGGCGGGGGTAAAAACATTCAGTACTTC.

The CDR3 spells CATSREVGTYGYTF. CDR3 coding DNA: TGTGCCACCAGCAGAGAGGTCGGGACATATGGCTACACCTTC. This chain connects TRBV15 to TRBJ1-2; D may be TRBD1 (6 bases). CDR3 length: 14 residues. V lost 0 bases, J lost 5 bases, and 10 bases lay in between. CDR1 and CDR2 from the germline V gene are LNHNV and YYDKDF (reference sequence).

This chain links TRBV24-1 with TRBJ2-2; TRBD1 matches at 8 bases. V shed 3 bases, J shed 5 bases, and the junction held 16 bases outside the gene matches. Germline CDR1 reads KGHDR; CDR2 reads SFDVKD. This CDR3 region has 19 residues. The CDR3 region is CATSDPPGRGRIRTGELFF. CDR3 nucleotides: TGTGCCACCAGTGATCCCCCAGGCAGGGGGCGAATTCGGACCGGGGAGCTGTTTTTT.

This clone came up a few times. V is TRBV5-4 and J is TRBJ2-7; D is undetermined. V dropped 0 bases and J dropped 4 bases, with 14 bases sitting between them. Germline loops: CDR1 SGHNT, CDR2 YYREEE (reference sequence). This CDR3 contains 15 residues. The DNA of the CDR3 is TGTGCCAGCAGCTTGGGTACAGTATCTGTTTACGAGCAGTACTTC. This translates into CASSLGTVSVYEQYF.

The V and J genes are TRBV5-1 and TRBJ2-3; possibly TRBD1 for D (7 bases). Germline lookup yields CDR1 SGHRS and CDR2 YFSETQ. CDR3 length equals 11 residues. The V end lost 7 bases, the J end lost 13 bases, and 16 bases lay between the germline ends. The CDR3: CASWRGHWEYF. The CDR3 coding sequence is TGCGCCAGCTGGAGGGGGCACTGGGAGTATTTT.

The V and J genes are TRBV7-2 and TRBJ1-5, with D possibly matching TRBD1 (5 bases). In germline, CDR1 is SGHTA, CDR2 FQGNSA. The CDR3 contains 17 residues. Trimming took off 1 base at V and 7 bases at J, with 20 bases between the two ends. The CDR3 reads CASSLGYRGRMGQPQHF. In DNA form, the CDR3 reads TGTGCCAGCAGCTTAGGGTATAGGGGCCGGATGGGACAGCCCCAGCATTTT.

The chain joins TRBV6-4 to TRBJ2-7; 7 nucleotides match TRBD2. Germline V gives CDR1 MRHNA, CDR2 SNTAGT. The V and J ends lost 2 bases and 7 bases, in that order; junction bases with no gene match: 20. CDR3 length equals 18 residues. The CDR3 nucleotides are TGTGCCAGCAGTGACGAACCTGCCCGGACGGCAGTAGCGGGTGAGCAGTACTTC. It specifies CASSDEPARTAVAGEQYF.

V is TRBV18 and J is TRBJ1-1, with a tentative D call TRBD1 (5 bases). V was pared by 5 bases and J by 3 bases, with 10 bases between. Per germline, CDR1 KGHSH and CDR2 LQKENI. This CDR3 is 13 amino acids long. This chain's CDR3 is CASSRGRDTEAFF. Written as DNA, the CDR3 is TGTGCCAGCTCAAGGGGTCGGGACACTGAAGCTTTCTTT.

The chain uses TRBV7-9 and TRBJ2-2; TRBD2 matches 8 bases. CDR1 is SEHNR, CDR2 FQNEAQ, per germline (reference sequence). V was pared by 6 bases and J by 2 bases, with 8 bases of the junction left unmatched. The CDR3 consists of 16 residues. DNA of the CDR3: TGTGCCAGCAGTCCTACTAGCGGCCCTAACACCGGGGAGCTGTTTTTT. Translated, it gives CASSPTSGPNTGELFF.

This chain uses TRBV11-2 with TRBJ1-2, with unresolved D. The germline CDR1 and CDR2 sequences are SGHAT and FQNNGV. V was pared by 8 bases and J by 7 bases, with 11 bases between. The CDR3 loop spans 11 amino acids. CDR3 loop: CASEGGFGYTF. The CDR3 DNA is TGTGCCAGCGAGGGCGGGTTTGGCTACACCTTC.

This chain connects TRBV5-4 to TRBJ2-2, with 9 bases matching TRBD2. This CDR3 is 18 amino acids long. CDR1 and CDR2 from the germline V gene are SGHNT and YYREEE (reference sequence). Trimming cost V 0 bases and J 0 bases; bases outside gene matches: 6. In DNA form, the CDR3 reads TGTGCCAGCAGCTTGGGTCGCGGGGGGGCCACGAACACCGGGGAGCTGTTTTTT. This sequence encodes CASSLGRGGATNTGELFF.

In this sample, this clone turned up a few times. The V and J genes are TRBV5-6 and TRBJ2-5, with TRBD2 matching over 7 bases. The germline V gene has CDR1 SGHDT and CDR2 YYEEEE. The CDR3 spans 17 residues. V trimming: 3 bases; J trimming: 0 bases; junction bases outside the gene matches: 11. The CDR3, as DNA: TGTGCCAGCAGCTCTCCAAGGAGCGGGGAGTACCAAGAGACCCAGTACTTC. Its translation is CASSSPRSGEYQETQYF.

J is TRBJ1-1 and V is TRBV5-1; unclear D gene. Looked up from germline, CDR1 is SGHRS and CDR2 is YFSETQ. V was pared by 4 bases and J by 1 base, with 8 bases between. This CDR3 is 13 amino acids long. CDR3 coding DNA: TGCGCCAGCAGCCTACAGTCGAACACTGAAGCTTTCTTT. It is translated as CASSLQSNTEAFF.

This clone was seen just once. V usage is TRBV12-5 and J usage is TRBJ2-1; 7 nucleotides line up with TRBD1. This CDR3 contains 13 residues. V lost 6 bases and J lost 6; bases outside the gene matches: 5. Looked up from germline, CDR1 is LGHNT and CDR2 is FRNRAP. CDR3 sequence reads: CASGAPGGNEQFF. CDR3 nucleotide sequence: TGTGCTAGTGGAGCTCCAGGGGGCAATGAGCAGTTCTTC.

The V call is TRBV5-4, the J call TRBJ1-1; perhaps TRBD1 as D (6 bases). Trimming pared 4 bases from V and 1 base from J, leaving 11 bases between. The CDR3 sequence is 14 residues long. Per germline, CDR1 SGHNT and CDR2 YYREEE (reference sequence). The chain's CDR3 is CASSQGQTNTEAFF. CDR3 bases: TGTGCCAGCAGCCAGGGACAAACGAACACTGAAGCTTTCTTT.

CDR3 coding DNA: TGTGCCAGCAGCTTACTAGTGACCAGGGGGCCGGGCGGGGAGCTGTTTTTT. It encodes CASSLLVTRGPGGELFF. V usage is TRBV7-8 and J usage is TRBJ2-2; 8 bases are a match to TRBD1. CDR1 and CDR2 from the germline V gene are SGHVS and FQNEAQ. The V segment lost 2 bases and the J segment 7 bases; nucleotides outside the gene matches: 12. CDR3 length: 17 residues.

The CDR3 here is CASSQDIRQETQYF. Written as DNA, the CDR3 is TGTGCCAGCAGCCAAGATATCCGGCAAGAGACCCAGTACTTC. The rearrangement links TRBV3-1 (or the pseudogene TRBV3-2) to TRBJ2-5; no firm D call. Trimming left V 0 bases short and J 2 bases short, with 7 bases between. The CDR3 sequence is 14 residues long. Germline V gives CDR1 LGHDT, CDR2 YNNKEL (reference sequence).

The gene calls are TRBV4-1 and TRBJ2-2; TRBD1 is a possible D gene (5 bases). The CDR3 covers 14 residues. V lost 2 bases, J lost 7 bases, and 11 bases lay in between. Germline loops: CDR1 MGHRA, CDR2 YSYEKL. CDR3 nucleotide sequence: TGCGCCAGCAGCCAAAGGGGCCTGGACGGGGAGCTGTTTTTT. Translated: CASSQRGLDGELFF.

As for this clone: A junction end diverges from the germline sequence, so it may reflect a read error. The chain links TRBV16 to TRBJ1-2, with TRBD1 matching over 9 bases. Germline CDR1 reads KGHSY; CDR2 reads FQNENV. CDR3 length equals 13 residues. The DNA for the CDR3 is TGTGCCAGCAGCCCGTGGACAGGGGCGACCCCTCCATTC. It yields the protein CASSPWTGATPPF.

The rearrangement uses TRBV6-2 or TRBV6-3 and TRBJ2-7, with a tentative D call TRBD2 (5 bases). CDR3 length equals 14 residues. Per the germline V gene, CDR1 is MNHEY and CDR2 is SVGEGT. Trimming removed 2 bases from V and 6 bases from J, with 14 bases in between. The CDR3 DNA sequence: TGTGCCAGCAGTTACCGGGCTAGCAGCATCGAGCAGTACTTC. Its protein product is CASSYRASSIEQYF.

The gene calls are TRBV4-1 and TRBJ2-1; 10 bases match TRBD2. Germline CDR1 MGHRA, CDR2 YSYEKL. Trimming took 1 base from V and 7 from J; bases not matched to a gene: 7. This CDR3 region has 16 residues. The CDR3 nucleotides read TGCGCCAGCAGCCAAGTCCCCAGCGGGGGGGCGAATGAGCAGTTCTTC. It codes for CASSQVPSGGANEQFF.

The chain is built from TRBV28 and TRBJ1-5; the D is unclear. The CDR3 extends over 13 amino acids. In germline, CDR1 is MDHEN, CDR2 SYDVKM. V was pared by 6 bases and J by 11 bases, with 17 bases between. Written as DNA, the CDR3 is TGTGCCAGCAGCCGAGGTGGGTTGGGAGCCCAGCATTTT. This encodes CASSRGGLGAQHF.